This TCR beta chain was profiled in a study of response to subunit inactivated influenza vaccine (dated by TCRdb to between 2017 and 2018). Notes on the research overall: To follow how T cells responded to a trivalent subunit inactivated influenza vaccine, the researchers relied on deep quantitative profiling of the T cell receptor repertoire. Overall study results and their limits: It was suggested by the authors that each seasonal influenza vaccination may recruit only a limited number of new T cells.

This clonotype was seen a few times. The clone's antigen remains unknown. No much larger clonotype is one base removed from it; base qualities were not supplied. The library was produced with RT-PCR. The instrument given in TCRdb is Illumina HiSeq 2500. The raw public reads went through TCRdb reprocessing: fastp at Q25, MiXCR clone calling, in-frame beta chains kept. Rows matching on CDR3 protein sequence are summarized as one entry with the most common DNA and genes. This sample comprises under 800,000 distinct CDR3 sequences, approximately 14% of them detected only once. Clones ranked in the top ten supply less than 9% of the sample. This receptor was obtained from a man aged 45-60 years who received an inactivated influenza vaccine. Donor details come from another sample of the same person, matched by shared clones. The source material was PBMCs from blood, sampled around 14 days before vaccination.

CDR3 reads: CASSFTHSNQPQHF. The DNA reads TGTGCCAGCAGTTTCACGCATTCTAATCAGCCCCAGCATTTT. The V gene is TRBV28 and the J gene is TRBJ1-5, with no confidently assigned D gene. In the germline V gene, CDR1 corresponds to MDHEN and CDR2 to SYDVKM. The trim is 3 bases for V and 4 bases for J, with a gap of 10 bases between the germline ends. There are 14 amino acids in the CDR3, from cysteine to phenylalanine inclusive. The DNA shown is the 42-base CDR3, in frame from base 1.